Given below is one TCR beta chain in context. The repertoire was sequenced with immunoSEQ multiplex PCR; TCRdb's copy has only in-frame clones and lacks some. The table shows about 97,000 clones, with roughly 92% occurring only once. These data belong to a study of blood T cell repertoires in COVID-19. Study-wide context: Collection of acute and convalescent COVID-19 samples took place in the United States, Italy and Spain.

The V end was cut by 3 bases, the J end by 2 bases, with 12 bases between. This CDR3 spans 15 amino acids. Germline-derived CDR1 and CDR2 are SGHRS and YFSETQ. A Seattle source enrolled patients during active infection and followed them longitudinally. The TCR comes from a woman aged 50 to 60 with COVID-19, enrolled during active disease. The V call is TRBV5-1, the J call TRBJ2-1; D possibly corresponds to TRBD2 (6 bases). Sample: peripheral blood. The CDR3 is CASSSAGDTYNEQFF. The CDR3 region has the DNA TGCGCCAGCAGCTCAGCGGGCGATACCTACAATGAGCAGTTCTTC.